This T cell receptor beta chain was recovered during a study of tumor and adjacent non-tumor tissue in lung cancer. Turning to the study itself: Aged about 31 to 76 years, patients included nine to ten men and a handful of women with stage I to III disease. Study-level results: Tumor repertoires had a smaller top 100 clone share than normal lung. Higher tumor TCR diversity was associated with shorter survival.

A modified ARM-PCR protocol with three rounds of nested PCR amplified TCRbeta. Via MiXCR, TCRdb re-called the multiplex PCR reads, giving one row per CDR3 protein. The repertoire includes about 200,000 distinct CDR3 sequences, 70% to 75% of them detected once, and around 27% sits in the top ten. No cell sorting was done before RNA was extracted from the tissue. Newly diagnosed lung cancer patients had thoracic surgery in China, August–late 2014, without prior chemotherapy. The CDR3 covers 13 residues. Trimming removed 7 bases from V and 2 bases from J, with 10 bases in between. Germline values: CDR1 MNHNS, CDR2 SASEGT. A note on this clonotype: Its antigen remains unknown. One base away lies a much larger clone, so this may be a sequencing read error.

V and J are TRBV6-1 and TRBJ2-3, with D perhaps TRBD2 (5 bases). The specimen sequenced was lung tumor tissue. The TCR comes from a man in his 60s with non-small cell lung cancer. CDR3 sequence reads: CASMYGVTDTQYF. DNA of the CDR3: TGTGCCAGCATGTACGGGGTCACAGATACGCAGTATTTT.